One and the same sample provided the 15 T cell receptor beta chains below, sequenced in a study of metastatic and nonmetastatic thyroid tumors. Not a single patient had been given any form of treatment at any point before undergoing thyroid surgery. With MiXCR, TCRdb reprocessed the PCR reads. The data show about 12,000 clones, 24% seen once. Sequencing was carried out using blood. These receptors were taken from a male donor with papillary thyroid cancer or a benign thyroid nodule (not recorded which). Some clones in this sample may be carry-over from other donors' samples.

This clone has more than one count but fewer than ten. The J gene is TRBJ2-2, the V gene TRBV12-3 or TRBV12-4, with unresolved D. Trimming cost V 6 bases and J 0 bases, with 8 bases left between them. The CDR3 sequence is 14 residues long. CDR3 coding DNA: TGTGCCAGCAGGGAACTCGCGAACACCGGGGAGCTGTTTTTT. Residues: CASRELANTGELFF.

The rearrangement links TRBV30 to TRBJ2-7; 15 bases line up with TRBD2. Trimming at V came to 2 bases and at J to 3 bases, leaving 2 bases not matched to a gene. CDR3 length: 15 amino acids. The V gene's germline CDR1 is GTSNPN and CDR2 SVGIG (reference sequence). CDR3 amino acids: CAWSTGLAGGYEQYF. The CDR3 DNA reads TGTGCCTGGAGTACGGGACTAGCGGGGGGCTACGAGCAGTACTTC.

V gene TRBV7-9 combines with J gene TRBJ2-1, with a tentative D call TRBD2 (7 bases). CDR1 is SEHNR and CDR2 is FQNEAQ in the germline V gene (reference sequence). With 6 bases removed from V and 6 bases from J, the gap between germline ends came to 15 bases. The CDR3 has 14 residues. As DNA, the CDR3 is TGTGCCAGCAGTTCGGGGGGCGGGAGCAATGAGCAGTTCTTC. This encodes CASSSGGGSNEQFF.

In this sample, this clone turned up a few times. The chain couples TRBV19 to TRBJ2-3; D may be TRBD2 (5 bases). The V gene lost 5 bases and the J gene lost 0 bases, with 9 bases spanning the gap. The CDR3 sequence is 14 residues long. The germline CDR1 and CDR2 sequences are LNHDA and SQIVND (reference sequence). The CDR3: CASSVGASTDTQYF. The DNA of the CDR3 is TGTGCCAGTAGTGTGGGAGCGAGCACAGATACGCAGTATTTT.

Only a few counts were recorded for this clone. The rearrangement joins TRBV6-4 to TRBJ2-1; no clear D. The length of the CDR3 is 15 residues. Germline values: CDR1 MRHNA, CDR2 SNTAGT. V dropped 0 bases and J dropped 4 bases, with 10 bases sitting between them. The CDR3 nucleotides read TGTGCCAGCAGTGACTCGTCGGGTACATACAATGAGCAGTTCTTC. Its protein is CASSDSSGTYNEQFF.

This clone counts as medium-sized (0.01 to 0.1%). This sequence joins TRBV12-3 or TRBV12-4 and TRBJ2-3; D is perhaps TRBD1 or TRBD2 (5 bases each). V dropped 8 bases and J dropped 5 bases, with 23 bases sitting between them. The CDR3 spans 16 residues. This CDR3 reads CASLPSRDGVKDTQYF. CDR3 DNA: TGTGCCAGCCTTCCCTCCCGGGACGGTGTTAAAGATACGCAGTATTTT.

This clone has ten or more counts. This chain connects TRBV7-6 to TRBJ2-1; 8 bases are shared with TRBD2. The junction had 0 bases not matched to a gene; V was cut back by 2 bases and J by 6 bases. This CDR3 is built from 13 residues. From germline, CDR1 is SGHVS and CDR2 FNYEAQ. The CDR3: CASSLLAGNEQFF. The CDR3, as DNA: TGTGCCAGCAGCTTACTAGCGGGCAATGAGCAGTTCTTC. The full variable domain, rest sourced from reference TRBV7-6 and TRBJ2-1, is GAGVSQSPRYKVTKRGQDVALRCDPISGHVSLYWYRQALGQGPEFLTYFNYEAQQDKSGLPNDRFSAERPEGSISTLTIQRTEQRDSAMYRCASSLLAGNEQFFGPGTRLTVL.

This clone occurred a few times. V usage is TRBV12-3 or TRBV12-4 and J usage is TRBJ2-7, with 7 positions matching TRBD1. J lost 3 bases, V lost 5 bases, and 4 bases had no gene match. The CDR3 has 13 residues. The CDR3 coding sequence is TGTGCCAGCAGTGGGACAGCCTTCTACGAGCAGTACTTC. Its protein product is CASSGTAFYEQYF.

The chain couples TRBV19 to TRBJ2-7, with D perhaps assigned TRBD1 or TRBD2 (6 bases each). Germline CDR1 is LNHDA and CDR2 is SQIVND (reference sequence). The CDR3 extends over 13 amino acids. V gave up 11 bases and J gave up 3 bases, with 17 bases separating them. The CDR3 loop reads CAAGTLGGYEQYF. CDR3 bases: TGTGCCGCCGGGACACTGGGAGGCTACGAGCAGTACTTC. Full variable domain (missing parts from reference TRBV19 and TRBJ2-7): DGGITQSPKYLFRKEGQNVTLSCEQNLNHDAMYWYRQDPGQGLRLIYYSQIVNDFQKGDIAEGYSVSREKKESFPLTVTSAQKNPTAFYLCAAGTLGGYEQYFGPGTRLTVT.

The genes are TRBV2 and TRBJ2-5; TRBD2 agrees at 8 bases. With V trimmed by 2 bases and J by 3 bases, 5 bases remained unmatched. Germline loops: CDR1 SNHLY, CDR2 FYNNEI. The CDR3 loop spans 15 amino acids. The CDR3 DNA reads as TGTGCCAGCAGTGAATCCGGGACTAGGGAAGAGACCCAGTACTTC. Translation: CASSESGTREETQYF. The entire variable domain, with the rest obtained from reference TRBV2 and TRBJ2-5, is as follows: EPEVTQTPSHQVTQMGQEVILRCVPISNHLYFYWYRQILGQKVEFLVSFYNNEISEKSEIFDDQFSVERPDGSNFTLKIRSTKLEDSAMYFCASSESGTREETQYFGPGTRLLVL.

The chain carries TRBV4-1 and TRBJ2-7; 8 nucleotides align to TRBD2. Germline-derived CDR1 and CDR2 are MGHRA and YSYEKL. Trimming cost V 0 bases and J 3 bases; bases outside gene matches: 1. CDR3 length: 14 amino acids. CDR3 sequence reads: CASSQEGLDYEQYF. CDR3 DNA: TGCGCCAGCAGCCAAGAGGGACTAGACTACGAGCAGTACTTC.

This clone has just a few counts. The rearrangement links TRBV6-2 or TRBV6-3 to TRBJ2-7; possibly TRBD1 for D (6 bases). Germline V gene sequence: CDR1 MNHEY, CDR2 SVGEGT. The CDR3 has 14 residues. V shed 7 bases and J shed 0 bases, with 13 bases lying between them. This CDR3 is CASTIGQYSYEQYF. The CDR3 DNA reads TGTGCCAGCACTATTGGACAGTACTCCTACGAGCAGTACTTC.

The J gene is TRBJ2-1, the V gene TRBV7-9; TRBD1 agrees at 8 bases. The CDR3 covers 14 residues. Germline V lookup: CDR1 SEHNR, CDR2 FQNEAQ (reference sequence). Losses at the gene ends were 8 bases for V and 7 bases for J; bases not matched to a gene: 10. CDR3 loop: CASRRGQGANEQFF. The CDR3 region has the DNA TGTGCCAGCCGCCGTGGGCAGGGGGCAAATGAGCAGTTCTTC.

This clone was seen a few times. The V call is TRBV11-3, the J call TRBJ2-3, with 11 positions matching TRBD1. Germline V gene sequence: CDR1 SGHNT, CDR2 YENEEA. The CDR3 extends over 15 amino acids. V dropped 3 bases and J dropped 1; count of bases not matched to a gene: 0. The CDR3 sequence is CASSLGQGGTDTQYF. The CDR3, as DNA: TGTGCCAGCAGCTTGGGACAGGGGGGCACAGATACGCAGTATTTT. Looking up the rest from reference TRBV11-3 and TRBJ2-3 gives the full variable domain: EAGVVQSPRYKIIEKKQPVAFWCNPISGHNTLYWYLQNLGQGPELLIRYENEEAVDDSQLPKDRFSAERLKGVDSTLKIQPAELGDSAVYLCASSLGQGGTDTQYFGPGTRLTVL.

This clone was detected only a few times. V gene TRBV6-6 combines with J gene TRBJ2-5, with D possibly being TRBD1 (5 bases). The CDR3 is 15 residues long. Germline loops: CDR1 MNHNY, CDR2 SVGAGI (reference sequence). The V gene lost 0 bases and the J gene lost 2 bases, with 10 bases spanning the gap. CDR3 nucleotide sequence: TGTGCCAGCAGTTACTCGAAAAGACAGCAAGAGACCCAGTACTTC. It encodes CASSYSKRQQETQYF.